What follows are 3 T cell receptor beta chains derived from one specimen sequenced in a study of immune evolution from preneoplasia to lung adenocarcinoma. Measured with immunoSEQ multiplex PCR; TCRdb has only the in-frame clones, and not every one. The repertoire holds around 6,600 clones, with more than 70% as singletons. Sequenced sample: FFPE invasive lung adenocarcinoma tissue. These receptor sequences come from a person between 45 and 75 years old with lung adenocarcinoma.

A few counts support this clone. The rearrangement links TRBV5-1 to TRBJ2-5, with TRBD2 matching 11 bases. Germline trimming cut 4 bases from V and 5 bases from J; bases unmatched to any gene: 7. This CDR3 is 15 amino acids long. In germline, CDR1 is SGHRS, CDR2 YFSETQ. CDR3 region: CASSATSGRGETQYF. In DNA form, the CDR3 reads TGCGCCAGCAGCGCCACTAGCGGGAGAGGGGAGACCCAGTACTTC.

V gene TRBV5-1 combines with J gene TRBJ2-4; D is perhaps TRBD2 (5 bases). Trimming took off 2 bases at V and 0 bases at J, with 6 bases between the two ends. The CDR3 runs 14 residues. Germline CDR1 SGHRS, CDR2 YFSETQ. Here the CDR3 reads CASSFGIAKNIQYF. CDR3 bases: TGCGCCAGCAGCTTCGGGATAGCCAAAAACATTCAGTACTTC.

This clone came up once. The chain is built from TRBV4-2 and TRBJ2-1; 14 bases align to TRBD2. The V segment lost 4 bases and the J segment 2 bases; nucleotides outside the gene matches: 1. The V gene's germline CDR1 is LGHNA and CDR2 YNFKEQ. The CDR3 is 16 amino acids. CDR3 amino acids: CASSRGLAGAYNEQFF. Written as DNA, the CDR3 is TGTGCCAGCAGCCGGGGACTAGCGGGAGCCTACAATGAGCAGTTCTTC.